The clone carrying this T cell receptor (beta chain) occurred a few times. The CDR3 length is 15 residues. Between the trimmed V and J ends, which lost 6 bases and 3 bases, there was a span of 16 bases. Germline CDR1 is MNHNS and CDR2 is SASEGT. Time point meaning: persistent/refractory GD, antithyroid drugs over 5 years with positive TRAb. The TCR library was prepared using RNA isolated from PBMCs. Patient provenance is recorded as an endocrinology department in Xi'an, China. The source of the sample is a study of regulatory T cells in long-lasting Graves disease. Building of the TCR beta libraries involved iRepertoire HTBI primers and Arm-PCR of CDR3 regions. In TCRdb, the multiplex PCR reads were re-called with MiXCR into one record per CDR3 protein. The sample records approximately 380,000 distinct CDR3 sequences, more than 20% being singletons.

The sequences come from peripheral blood mononuclear cells (PBMCs), collected when the disease was refractory, from a patient treated with antithyroid drugs. The chain combines TRBV6-1 with TRBJ2-3; D gene ambiguous. This clonotype was obtained from a female donor with Graves disease. This chain's CDR3 is CASSETWGLTDTQYF. As DNA, the CDR3 is TGTGCCAGCAGCGAAACTTGGGGTTTAACAGATACGCAGTATTTT.